Listed here is a single T cell receptor beta chain. What it binds is not known. Patients aged 18 to 65 had newly diagnosed hyperthyroidism of under 2 months' duration. Reasons for excluding patients were uncontrolled infection, other autoimmune disease, pregnancy or lactation. The CDR3 regions of TCR beta were amplified from RNA transcripts. The TCR CDR3 first-round RT-PCR relied on the HTBI primer set. One entry per CDR3 protein, called by TCRdb with MiXCR from the multiplex PCR reads. The repertoire holds under 550,000 distinct CDR3 sequences, with roughly 13% as singletons. This sample was taken from a study of T cells in Graves' hyperthyroidism and ophthalmopathy. Whole-study context: It was at initial diagnosis, before any treatment, that peripheral blood was collected. Study-level points and caveats: Model predictions of ophthalmopathy came a median about six months before onset.

J gave up 3 bases and V 5 bases, and 13 bases lay outside the gene matches. Germline V gene lookup returns CDR1 MDHEN and CDR2 SYDVKM. CDR3 length: 17 residues. The sequencing sample was made of blood. The origin of this receptor is a woman aged 18-29 years with Graves' hyperthyroidism. The genes are TRBV28 and TRBJ1-5; 7 bases match TRBD1. This CDR3 reads CASSAPGGGGFNQPQHF. The CDR3 DNA reads as TGTGCCAGCAGTGCCCCAGGGGGAGGGGGATTCAATCAGCCCCAGCATTTT. The complete variable domain, with remaining parts taken from reference TRBV28 and TRBJ1-5, reads DVKVTQSSRYLVKRTGEKVFLECVQDMDHENMFWYRQDPGLGLRLIYFSYDVKMKEKGDIPEGYSVSREKKERFSLILESASTNQTSMYLCASSAPGGGGFNQPQHFGDGTRLSIL.